This TCR beta chain is drawn from a study of cytomegalovirus exposure and HLA in healthy donors. About this clone: Its antigen is as yet unknown.

General observations from the study: Researchers reported that a few CMV-associated chains were confirmed in vitro as CMV antigen-specific. From TCR beta sequences, most subjects' HLA-A and HLA-B alleles were reportedly predicted accurately. An analysis that came later showed most CMV-associated TCR beta chains appearing HLA-restricted.

PCR involved 60 Vbeta and 13 Jbeta primers. TCRdb keeps only in-frame clones here, not all; method: immunoSEQ multiplex PCR. The sample lists about 120,000 clones; about three quarters were seen once. Sequenced: PBMCs. This sequence was found in an older woman in good health and CMV-seropositive.

The CDR3 DNA reads as TGCAGCGTTGAAGATCAGACAGGGGCCTACTCTGGAAACACCATATATTTT. This encodes CSVEDQTGAYSGNTIYF. The chain has TRBV29-1 and TRBJ1-3, with 8 bases fitting TRBD1. Germline CDR1 SQVTM, CDR2 ANQGSEA. The V gene end was trimmed by 0 bases and the J gene end by 0 bases; junction bases not matched to a gene: 7. CDR3 length equals 17 residues.